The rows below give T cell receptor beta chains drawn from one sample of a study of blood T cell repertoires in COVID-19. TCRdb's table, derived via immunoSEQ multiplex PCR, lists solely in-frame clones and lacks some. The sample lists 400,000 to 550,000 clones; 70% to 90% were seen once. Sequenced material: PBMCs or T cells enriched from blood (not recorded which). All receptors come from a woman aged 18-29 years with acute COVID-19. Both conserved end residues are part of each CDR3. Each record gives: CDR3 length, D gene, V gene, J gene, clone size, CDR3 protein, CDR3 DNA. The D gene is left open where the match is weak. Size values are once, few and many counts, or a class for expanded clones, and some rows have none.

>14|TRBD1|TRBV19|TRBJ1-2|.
CASSIVPTGYGYTF
TGTGCCAGTAGTATAGTCCCGACAGGGTATGGCTACACCTTC
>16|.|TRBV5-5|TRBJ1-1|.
CASSMDSHPLNTEAFF
TGTGCCAGCAGCATGGACAGTCACCCCTTGAACACTGAAGCTTTCTTT
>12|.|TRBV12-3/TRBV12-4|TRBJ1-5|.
CASSFPDQPQHF
TGTGCCAGCAGTTTTCCGGATCAGCCCCAGCATTTT
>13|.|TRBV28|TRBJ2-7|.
CASSSVDRLFPYF
TGTGCCAGCAGTTCAGTTGACAGGCTTTTTCCGTACTTC
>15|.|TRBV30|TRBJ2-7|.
CAWSLLDMGIYEQYF
TGTGCCTGGAGTTTGCTGGACATGGGGATATACGAGCAGTACTTC
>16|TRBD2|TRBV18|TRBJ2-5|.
CASSPEGGSERETQYF
TGTGCCAGCTCACCTGAGGGAGGGAGCGAGCGCGAGACCCAGTACTTC
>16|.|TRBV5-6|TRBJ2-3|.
CASSLALDSFTDTQYF
TGTGCCAGCAGCTTGGCCTTGGACAGTTTCACAGATACGCAGTATTTT
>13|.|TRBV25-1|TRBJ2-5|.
CASSGSPRETQYF
TGTGCCAGCAGTGGAAGCCCCCGGGAGACCCAGTACTTC
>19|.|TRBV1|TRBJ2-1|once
CTSSQEERFRTSGYNEQFF
TGCACCAGCAGCCAAGAGGAGCGGTTCAGGACTAGCGGATACAATGAGCAGTTCTTC
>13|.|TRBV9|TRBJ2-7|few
CASSVGRDHEQYF
TGTGCCAGCAGCGTAGGGAGGGATCACGAGCAGTACTTC
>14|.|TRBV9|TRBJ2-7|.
CASSPRTGLNEQYF
TGTGCCAGCAGTCCCCGAACCGGTTTGAACGAGCAGTACTTC
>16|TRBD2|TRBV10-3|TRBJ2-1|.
CAIRTGTSGRFNEQFF
TGTGCCATCAGAACCGGGACTAGCGGGAGGTTTAATGAGCAGTTCTTC
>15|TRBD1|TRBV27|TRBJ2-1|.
CASSPWGQSYNEQFF
TGTGCCAGCAGTCCATGGGGACAGTCCTACAATGAGCAGTTCTTC
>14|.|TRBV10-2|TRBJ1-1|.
CASTNHYGSTEAFF
TGCGCCAGCACCAATCACTACGGGTCCACTGAAGCTTTCTTT
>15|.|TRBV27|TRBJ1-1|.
CASSSPGQLNTEAFF
TGTGCCAGCAGTTCACCGGGACAACTGAACACTGAAGCTTTCTTT
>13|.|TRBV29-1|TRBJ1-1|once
CSVDATINTEAFF
TGCAGCGTTGACGCGACTATTAACACTGAAGCTTTCTTT
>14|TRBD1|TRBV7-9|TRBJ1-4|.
CASSLGTGNEKLFF
TGTGCCAGCAGCTTAGGGACAGGAAATGAAAAACTGTTTTTT
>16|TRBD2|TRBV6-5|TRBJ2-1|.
CASSYSFAGAYNEQFF
TGTGCCAGCAGTTACTCATTCGCGGGAGCCTACAATGAGCAGTTCTTC
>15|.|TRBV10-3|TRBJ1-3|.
CAIRTQDTSGNTIYF
TGTGCCATCAGGACTCAAGATACCTCTGGAAACACCATATATTTT
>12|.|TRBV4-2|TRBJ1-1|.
CASREVNTEAFF
TGTGCCAGCAGGGAGGTGAACACTGAAGCTTTCTTT
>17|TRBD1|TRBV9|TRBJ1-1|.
CASSDSFSGTGGTEAFF
TGTGCCAGCAGCGATTCATTTTCCGGGACAGGGGGCACTGAAGCTTTCTTT
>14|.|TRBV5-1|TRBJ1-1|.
CASSLEAGWTEAFF
TGCGCCAGCAGCTTGGAGGCAGGGTGGACTGAAGCTTTCTTT
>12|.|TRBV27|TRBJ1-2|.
CASTSQGHGYTF
TGTGCCAGCACCTCACAGGGCCATGGCTACACCTTC
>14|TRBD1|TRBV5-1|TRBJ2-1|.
CASSFQGARNEQFF
TGCGCCAGCAGCTTTCAGGGGGCGCGGAATGAGCAGTTCTTC
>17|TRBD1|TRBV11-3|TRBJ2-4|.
CASSPRTGMMAKNIQYF
TGTGCCAGCAGCCCCAGGACAGGGATGATGGCCAAAAACATTCAGTACTTC
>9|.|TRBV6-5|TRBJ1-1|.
CASVDEAFF
TGTGCCAGCGTAGATGAAGCTTTCTTT
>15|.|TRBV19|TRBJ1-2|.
CASSMSWRGNYGYTF
TGTGCCAGTAGTATGAGTTGGCGGGGGAACTATGGCTACACCTTC
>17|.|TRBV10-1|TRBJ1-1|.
CASSGTGSQKGNTEAFF
TGCGCCAGCAGTGGTACAGGGAGCCAAAAGGGAAACACTGAAGCTTTCTTT
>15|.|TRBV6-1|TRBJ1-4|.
CASSEIRATEGGLFF
TGTGCCAGCAGTGAGATCCGGGCGACGGAAGGAGGACTGTTTTTT
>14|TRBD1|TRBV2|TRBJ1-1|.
CASTRTGSFTEAFF
TGTGCCAGCACCCGGACAGGGAGTTTCACTGAAGCTTTCTTT
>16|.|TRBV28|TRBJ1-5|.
CASSPSPGQRNQPQHF
TGTGCCAGCAGTCCTTCACCCGGACAGCGCAATCAGCCCCAGCATTTT
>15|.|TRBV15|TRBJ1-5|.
CATSNQRPSNQPQHF
TGTGCCACCAGCAACCAGCGCCCTAGCAATCAGCCCCAGCATTTT
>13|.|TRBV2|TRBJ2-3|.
CASRRSYTDTQYF
TGTGCCAGCAGGAGGAGTTACACAGATACGCAGTATTTT
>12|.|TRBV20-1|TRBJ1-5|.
CSASWLTQPQHF
TGCAGTGCTAGTTGGCTCACTCAGCCCCAGCATTTT
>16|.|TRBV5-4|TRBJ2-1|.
CASSLGWASVDNEQFF
TGTGCCAGCAGCTTGGGGTGGGCTAGCGTCGATAATGAGCAGTTCTTC
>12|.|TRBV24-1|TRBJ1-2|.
CATSDPGYGYTF
TGTGCCACCAGTGACCCGGGCTATGGCTACACCTTC
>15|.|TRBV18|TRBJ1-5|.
CASSPPVEGHQPQHF
TGTGCCAGCTCACCACCGGTGGAGGGGCATCAGCCCCAGCATTTT
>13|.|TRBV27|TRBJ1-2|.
CASSLSRGIGYTF
TGTGCCAGCTCCCTCAGTAGGGGGATCGGCTACACCTTC
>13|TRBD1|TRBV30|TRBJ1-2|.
CAWSRTGQGGYTF
TGTGCCTGGAGTCGGACAGGGCAAGGAGGCTACACCTTC
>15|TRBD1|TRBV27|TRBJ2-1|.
CASTLTGDFRNEQFF
TGTGCCAGCACCTTAACAGGGGATTTTCGCAATGAGCAGTTCTTC
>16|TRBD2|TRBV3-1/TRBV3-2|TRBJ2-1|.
CASSHTGTRIYNEQFF
TGTGCCAGCAGCCACACCGGGACTAGAATCTACAATGAGCAGTTCTTC
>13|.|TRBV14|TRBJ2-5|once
CASRPGNQETQYF
TGTGCCAGCAGACCCGGGAACCAAGAGACCCAGTACTTC
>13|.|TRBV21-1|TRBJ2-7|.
CASSERGFGEQYF
TGTGCCAGCAGCGAAAGAGGATTTGGCGAGCAGTACTTC
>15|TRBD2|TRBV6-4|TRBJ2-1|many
CASSERGGSYNEQFF
TGTGCCAGCAGTGAGCGGGGGGGCTCCTACAATGAGCAGTTCTTC
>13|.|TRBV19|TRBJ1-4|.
CASSRGGLEKLFF
TGTGCCAGTAGTAGGGGCGGACTAGAAAAACTGTTTTTT
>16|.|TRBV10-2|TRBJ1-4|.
CASSESGANYYEKLFF
TGCGCCAGCAGTGAGTCGGGTGCAAACTACTATGAAAAACTGTTTTTT
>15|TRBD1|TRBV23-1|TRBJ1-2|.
CASSRNRGRSYGYTF
TGCGCCAGCAGTCGTAACAGGGGGCGCAGCTATGGCTACACCTTC
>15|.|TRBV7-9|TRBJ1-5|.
CASSLAGNAGQPQHF
TGTGCCAGCAGCTTAGCGGGGAATGCGGGGCAGCCCCAGCATTTT
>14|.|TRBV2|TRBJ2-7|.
CASSDPGISYEQYF
TGTGCCAGCAGTGATCCCGGGATCAGCTACGAGCAGTACTTC
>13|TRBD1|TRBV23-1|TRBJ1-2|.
CASSQSGGFGYTF
TGCGCCAGCAGTCAATCAGGGGGCTTTGGCTACACCTTC
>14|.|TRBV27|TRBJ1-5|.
CASSLGTGNRPQHF
TGTGCCAGCAGTTTAGGAACAGGGAACCGGCCCCAGCATTTT
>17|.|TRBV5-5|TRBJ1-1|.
CASSLALITARRTEAFF
TGTGCCAGCAGCTTGGCCTTAATCACAGCGAGGAGGACTGAAGCTTTCTTT